Listed here is a single TCR beta chain. This clonotype occurred many times. What antigen it recognizes has not been identified. Base qualities are not recorded, but no much larger clone differs from it by a single base. Counted from cysteine to phenylalanine, this CDR3 has 15 amino acids. Only the CDR3 DNA stays, 45 bases, in frame from base 1. Ends trimmed: V by 6 bases, J by 4 bases; bases unmatched to a gene: 11. CDR1 and CDR2 are read off the germline V gene as MDHEN and SYDVKM. The sample is drawn from a study of neurological immune-mediated disorders (dated by TCRdb to between 2018 and 2021). Broadly, across the study: The study compared peripheral blood TCR-beta repertoires of HTLV-I-associated myelopathy (HAM/TSP) patients, multiple sclerosis patients and healthy controls using UMI-based sequencing. Longitudinal samples, technical triplicates and paired sorted CD4+ and CD8+ T-cell subsets, alongside PBMC samples, were included among the roughly 100 TCR-beta libraries. Of the 60 to 70 subjects in the cohort, around 15 were HAM/TSP patients, about 34 were multiple sclerosis patients, and approximately 20 were healthy controls.

cDNA was synthesized by template-switch 5'RACE using a primer carrying a 10-nucleotide random unique molecular identifier by which each TCR transcript was tagged. Every sequencing run covered 15-18 subjects and yielded more than 160 million TCR-beta sequences. Total RNA was extracted with the RNeasy kit. TCR-beta VDJ regions were amplified with primers for the TCR constant region and the 5'RACE anchor, using the KAPA Real-time Library Amplification kit. Sample indexes and Illumina adaptors were added in a first PCR, after which library yield was increased in a second PCR. After Ampure bead purification, the TCR product of roughly 650 bp was size-selected on a 2% E-gel SizeSelection system. Before pooling, libraries had their quality checked on a Bioanalyzer, their concentration measured with Qubit, and their quantity determined with the Kapa Library Quantification kit. An Illumina HiSeq 2500 was used to sequence the libraries paired-end at 2 x 150 bp. To increase sequence diversity, roughly 24-32% phiX was spiked into each library pool. The study's processing was this. Quality-filtered reads were processed with the UMI-based MiGEC pipeline, and over 75% of raw TCR sequences were removed by the MiGEC pipeline during error correction. VDJ genes were aligned to IMGT germline references, and clonotypes were defined by unique CDR3 amino acid sequence plus V-J genes. Clonal expansion, Shannon diversity and CDR3 relatedness (CalcPairwiseDistances, ClusterSamples) were evaluated with VDJtools, and phylogenetic trees were built with CLCbio workbench. Using coefficient-of-variation modelling across technical triplicates, the study counted a clone as expanded if it had at least 8 unique UMIs. The public reads were reprocessed in TCRdb via fastp at Q25 and MiXCR, keeping in-frame beta chains. For every CDR3 protein sequence, its rows merge into one entry that carries the most common genes and DNA. TCRdb, not the original authors, processed these V and J calls. This sample is represented by about 15,000 distinct CDR3 sequences; 3.5% of them were singletons. The ten largest make up roughly 21% of the sample.

What the work shows at the level of the full study, not this receptor alone: TCR clonal expansion was highest in HAM/TSP patients and lowest in MS patients, with MS patients falling below even healthy controls. No identical CDR3 amino acid sequences were shared among expanded clones across subjects, suggesting private TCR-beta repertoires in all groups.

The healthy controls were volunteers from a blood bank in Maryland, USA. For the sorted-subset TCR libraries, the starting material was around 1 million sorted CD4+ or CD8+ T cells. PBMCs were separated from peripheral blood using Ficoll-Hypaque density gradient centrifugation and then cryopreserved in liquid nitrogen. The study also sequenced paired sorted CD4+ and CD8+ subsets from healthy controls, HAM/TSP patients and MS patients. The sequence links TRBV28 to TRBJ2-7, with TRBD1 matching 8 junction bases. Sequencing input: CD8+ T cells from blood. The origin of this receptor is a woman between 35 and 50 years old in good health. The nucleotide sequence is TGTGCCAGCAGCATGGGGCCAGGGGGCAGGTACGAGCAGTACTTC. It codes for CASSMGPGGRYEQYF.